The next 12 T cell receptor beta chains were all read from a single sample in a study of T cell repertoires in cytomegalovirus infection (dated 2019 in TCRdb). TCRdb records Illumina HiSeq 1500 as the sequencer. In TCRdb, the public reads were trimmed at Q25 with fastp and aligned with MiXCR, with productive beta chains retained. Each CDR3 protein appears once, grouped with its most common genes and DNA. Here the sample has tens of thousands of distinct CDR3 sequences; roughly a third occur a single time. The top ten clones comprise approximately 70% of the sample. These receptors have no identified antigens. Sequencing was done on a sample of PBMCs, sequenced either directly or after in vitro stimulation (not recorded which). The receptors here all came from a human donor in good health (CMV status not recorded). Some clones in this sample may be carry-over from other donors' samples.

CDR3 bases: TGCGCCAGCATGGAGGGGGTCCAAGAGACCCAGTACTTC. Its translation: CASMEGVQETQYF. The rearrangement links TRBV5-1 to TRBJ2-5; TRBD1 or TRBD2 may be the D gene (6 bases each). CDR3 length: 13 amino acids. From germline, CDR1 is SGHRS and CDR2 YFSETQ. The V gene lost 6 bases and the J gene lost 1 base, with 10 bases spanning the gap.

J is TRBJ1-1 and V is TRBV15; the D gene is possibly TRBD1 (5 bases). V gave up 3 bases and J gave up 3 bases, with 17 bases separating them. Germline loops: CDR1 LNHNV, CDR2 YYDKDF (reference sequence). The CDR3 loop spans 16 amino acids. The CDR3 here is CATSRRGGGWDTEAFF. The CDR3 DNA follows: TGTGCCACCAGCAGGAGAGGTGGGGGATGGGACACTGAAGCTTTCTTT.

This clonotype occurred a few times. The chain employs TRBV19 and TRBJ2-1, with TRBD2 identical over 7 bases. This CDR3 spans 15 amino acids. In germline, CDR1 is LNHDA, CDR2 SQIVND (reference sequence). J was trimmed by 3 bases and V by 9 bases; bases with no gene match: 11. The CDR3 loop reads CASTPVLASYNEQFF. The CDR3 nucleotides are TGTGCCAGCACCCCCGTACTAGCGAGCTACAATGAGCAGTTCTTC.

The chain carries TRBV7-8 and TRBJ2-5; 7 positions agree with TRBD2. The CDR3 runs to 14 residues. Germline CDR1 and CDR2: SGHVS and FQNEAQ. The ends lost 6 bases at V and 5 bases at J; junction bases unmatched: 9. CDR3 nucleotide sequence: TGTGCCAGCAGAGGAGCGGGATCTGCGGAGACCCAGTACTTC. Protein product: CASRGAGSAETQYF.

The chain combines TRBV6-5 with TRBJ1-2; D remains ambiguous. From germline, CDR1 is MNHEY and CDR2 SVGAGI. The CDR3 totals 13 residues. The V end was cut by 6 bases, the J end by 7 bases, with 15 bases between. Written as DNA, the CDR3 is TGTGCCAGCAGCCCCGATCTTTTAGGTGGCTACACCTTC. It codes for CASSPDLLGGYTF.

This clonotype has just a few counts. J is TRBJ1-4 and V is TRBV7-2; D ambiguous. Trimming stripped 3 bases from V and 0 bases from J, with 5 bases between. The CDR3 is 14 amino acids. Looked up from germline, CDR1 is SGHTA and CDR2 is FQGNSA. As DNA, the CDR3 is TGTGCCAGCAGCTTGCATGCAACTAATGAAAAACTGTTTTTT. Its protein is CASSLHATNEKLFF.

As DNA, the CDR3 is TGTGCCAGCAGCGCTGATGCGGGGCGACGGACGTCCCAGTACTTC. Translated: CASSADAGRRTSQYF. The chain has TRBV5-6 and TRBJ2-5, with a possible D match to TRBD2 (6 bases). The CDR3 extends over 15 amino acids. Deletions cut 4 bases from V and 9 bases from J, with 22 bases between. Germline lookup yields CDR1 SGHDT and CDR2 YYEEEE.

The V gene is TRBV2, the J gene TRBJ2-6; D not resolved. Trimming took off 6 bases at V and 0 bases at J, with 12 bases between the two ends. The CDR3 length is 16 residues. Per the germline V gene, CDR1 is SNHLY and CDR2 is FYNNEI. As DNA, the CDR3 is TGTGCCAGCAGCAAGTTACAAGGCTCTGGGGCCAACGTCCTGACTTTC. The encoded protein is CASSKLQGSGANVLTF.

In DNA form, the CDR3 reads TGTGCCAGCAGCTTTCGGGAGGGGGGCGGCTACACCTTC. Protein product: CASSFREGGGYTF. This chain joins TRBV7-2 and TRBJ1-2; tentatively, D is TRBD1 (6 bases). V was cut by 3 bases and J by 8 bases, with 13 bases left in between. The CDR3 consists of 13 residues. The V gene's germline CDR1 is SGHTA and CDR2 FQGNSA.

The V call is TRBV19, the J call TRBJ1-5, with D uncertain. This CDR3 region has 13 residues. V lost 0 bases and J lost 8, with 8 bases in between. Per the germline V gene, CDR1 is LNHDA and CDR2 is SQIVND (reference sequence). The CDR3 DNA follows: TGTGCCAGTAGTATAGATCACCCAAAGCCCCAGCATTTT. It yields the protein CASSIDHPKPQHF.

The V gene is TRBV27, the J gene TRBJ2-7, with a weak D call TRBD2 (6 bases). CDR1 is MNHEY, CDR2 SMNVEV, per germline (reference sequence). This CDR3 contains 14 residues. The germline V and J ends were trimmed by 7 bases and 2 bases, with 15 bases remaining between them. Here the CDR3 DNA reads TGTGCCAGCATGAGCCTAGCGCTTACCTACGAGCAGTACTTC. The encoded protein is CASMSLALTYEQYF.

This clonotype was picked up a small number of times. The chain employs TRBV6-1 and TRBJ1-6, with 9 bases matching TRBD1. This CDR3 comprises 14 residues. Trimming took 9 bases from V and 19 from J; bases not matched to a gene: 19. The germline V gene has CDR1 MNHNS and CDR2 SASEGT. CDR3 nucleotide sequence: TGTGCCAGTAACGAACAGGGGGCGGCAGCCCGTTTTCACTTT. Its protein product is CASNEQGAAARFHF.